This T cell receptor beta chain was sequenced during a study of immune evolution from preneoplasia to lung adenocarcinoma (dated by TCRdb to the early 2020s). General notes on the study: Immune contexture across lung adenocarcinoma precursors and invasive adenocarcinoma was profiled using immune gene expression, TCR sequencing and multiplex immunofluorescence. In total, the cohort included 53 patients with pulmonary nodules, all of whom underwent surgical resection. The study reported that around 100 samples were used for TCR sequencing. TCR sequencing data were obtained from 51 patients. The immune data were combined with whole exome sequencing and methylation data from the same cohort of nodules. POLYSOLVER was used to infer class I HLA alleles from exome data, and LOHHLA was used to detect allele-specific HLA loss. Sample size was based on specimen availability rather than a prior power calculation. Resected precursor lesions (AAH, AIS, MIA) and invasive adenocarcinomas were each compared against paired morphologically normal lung tissue. What the study reported, not specific to this receptor: Clonality was highest in normal lung, while later-stage lesions appeared to have lower clonality but higher T cell density and diversity. Normal lung had the highest top T cell clone frequencies, and these frequencies appeared to fall progressively from AAH through AIS, MIA and invasive adenocarcinoma. Because all patients were from Japan and China, applicability to Western populations was uncertain. The findings were based on association rather than direct causation, and larger cohorts with long-term follow-up and longitudinal biopsies were deemed needed.

TCR beta CDR3 regions were sequenced from DNA using the immunoSEQ hsTCRbeta Kit. For the original study's pipeline: TCR sequencing data were analysed with the ImmunoSEQ Analyzer. T cell clonality was defined as 1 minus Pielou's evenness computed on productive rearrangements. To measure T cell diversity, the inverse Simpson index was applied to productive templates. T cell density was expressed as TCR beta template counts normalized to usable DNA, with usable DNA estimated by amplifying and sequencing housekeeping genes. TCR metrics were compared across histologic stages using two-sided Kruskal-Wallis tests. TCRdb took over this immuneACCESS table, retaining in-frame rearrangements with V and J assigned. Such tables are incomplete; in checked studies, under half of the missing clones stem from an unresolved V gene, and the remainder is unexplained. V, J and clone size are those of that table, while D and trimming were read from the DNA. This sample lists under 3,500 clones; 75% to 90% were detected once. Around 3.1% of the sample is held by the ten biggest clonotypes.

Patients underwent resection in Japan or China between the mid-2010s and the late 2010s. Histologic diagnosis of each case was confirmed independently by two lung cancer pathologists on H&E slides. The AllPrep DNA/RNA FFPE Kit was used to isolate DNA from FFPE tissue. This clone was counted only a few times. The antigen it recognizes is unknown. No base qualities exist here, and no much larger clone lies one base off it. The CDR3 goes from the cysteine to the phenylalanine over 11 residues. The CDR3 DNA has 33 bases and is translated from base 1. Relative to germline, V is 3 bases shorter and J is 4 bases shorter, with 1 base between their ends. CDR1 and CDR2 are drawn from the germline V gene: SGHTA, FQGTGA.

The receptor's source is a person between 65 and 79 years old with lung adenocarcinoma. The sample was FFPE adjacent normal lung tissue. The chain uses TRBV7-3 and TRBJ1-5; there is no confident call for the D gene. The bases read TGTGCCAGCAGCTTTAATCAGCCCCAGCATTTT. Its protein reads: CASSFNQPQHF.